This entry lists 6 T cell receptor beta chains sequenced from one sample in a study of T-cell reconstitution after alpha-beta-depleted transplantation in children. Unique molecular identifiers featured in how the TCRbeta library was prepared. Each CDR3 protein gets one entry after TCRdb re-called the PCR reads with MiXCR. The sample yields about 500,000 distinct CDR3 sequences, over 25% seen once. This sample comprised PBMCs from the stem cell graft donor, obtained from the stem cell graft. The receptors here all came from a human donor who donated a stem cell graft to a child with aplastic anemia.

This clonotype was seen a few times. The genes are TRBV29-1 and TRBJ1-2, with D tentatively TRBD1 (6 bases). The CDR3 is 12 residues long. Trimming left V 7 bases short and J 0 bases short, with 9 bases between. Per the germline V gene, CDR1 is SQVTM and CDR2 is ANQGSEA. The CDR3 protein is CSAEGANYGYTF. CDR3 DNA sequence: TGCAGCGCCGAGGGGGCTAACTATGGCTACACCTTC.

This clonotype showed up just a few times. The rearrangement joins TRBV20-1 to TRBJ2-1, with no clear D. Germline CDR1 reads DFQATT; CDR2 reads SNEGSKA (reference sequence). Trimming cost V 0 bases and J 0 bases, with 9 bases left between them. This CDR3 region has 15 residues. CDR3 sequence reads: CSARDPGYSYNEQFF. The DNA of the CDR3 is TGCAGTGCTAGAGATCCTGGATACTCCTACAATGAGCAGTTCTTC.

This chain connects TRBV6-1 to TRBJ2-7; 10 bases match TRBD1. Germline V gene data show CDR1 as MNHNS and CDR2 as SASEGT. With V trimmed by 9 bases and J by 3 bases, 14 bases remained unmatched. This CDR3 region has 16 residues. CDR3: CASSVGRRTGGYEQYV. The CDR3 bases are TGTGCCAGTTCAGTAGGTCGTCGGACAGGGGGCTACGAGCAGTACGTC.

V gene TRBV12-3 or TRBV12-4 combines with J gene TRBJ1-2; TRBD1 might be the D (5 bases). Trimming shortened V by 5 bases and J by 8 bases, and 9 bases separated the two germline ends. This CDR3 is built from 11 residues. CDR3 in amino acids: CASSPNRGYTF. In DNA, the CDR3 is TGTGCCAGCAGTCCGAACAGGGGCTACACCTTC.

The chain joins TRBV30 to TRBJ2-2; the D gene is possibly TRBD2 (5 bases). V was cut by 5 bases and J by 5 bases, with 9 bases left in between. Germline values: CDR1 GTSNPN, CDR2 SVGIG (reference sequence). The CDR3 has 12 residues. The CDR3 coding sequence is TGTGCCTGGCGTTCGGGGACCGGGGAGCTGTTTTTT. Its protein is CAWRSGTGELFF.

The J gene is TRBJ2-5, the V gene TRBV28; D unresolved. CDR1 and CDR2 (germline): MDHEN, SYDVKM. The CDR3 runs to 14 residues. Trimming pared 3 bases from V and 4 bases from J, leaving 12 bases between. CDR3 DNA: TGTGCCAGCAGTTTGCTACAAATCCCAGAGACCCAGTACTTC. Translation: CASSLLQIPETQYF. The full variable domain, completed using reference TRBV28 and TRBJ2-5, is DVKVTQSSRYLVKRTGEKVFLECVQDMDHENMFWYRQDPGLGLRLIYFSYDVKMKEKGDIPEGYSVSREKKERFSLILESASTNQTSMYLCASSLLQIPETQYFGPGTRLLVL.